The 7 T cell receptor beta chains presented below share a single source sample, sequenced in a study of regulatory T cells in long-lasting Graves disease. To make TCR beta libraries, researchers used iRepertoire HTBI primers and Arm-PCR of CDR3 regions. Using its own MiXCR run on the multiplex PCR reads, TCRdb lists one record per CDR3 protein. The sample consists of about 470,000 distinct CDR3 sequences, less than 25% of them appearing once. The time point here: persistent/refractory GD, antithyroid drugs over 5 years with positive TRAb. Extracted PBMC RNA gave rise to the TCR library. The source was peripheral blood mononuclear cells (PBMCs), collected when the disease was refractory, from a patient treated with antithyroid drugs. Receptors were obtained from a female donor with Graves disease.

This chain connects TRBV30 to TRBJ2-5; tentative D call: TRBD1 (6 bases). There are 16 residues in the CDR3. Per the germline V gene, CDR1 is GTSNPN and CDR2 is SVGIG (reference sequence). V shed 8 bases and J shed 1 base, with 23 bases lying between them. CDR3 loop: CAGGTGFRPAQETQYF. In DNA form, the CDR3 reads TGTGCCGGGGGAACAGGGTTTCGTCCCGCCCAAGAGACCCAGTACTTC.

There are many counts of this clonotype. The CDR3 DNA reads as TGTGCCAGCAGTTTATTAAGCCGACCGGGTACTGAAGCTTTCTTT. It specifies CASSLLSRPGTEAFF. The chain couples TRBV28 to TRBJ1-1, with unresolved D. The CDR3 loop spans 15 amino acids. V was pared by 1 base and J by 5 bases, with 14 bases between. CDR1 is MDHEN, CDR2 SYDVKM, per germline.

This clonotype has ten or more counts. The chain couples TRBV7-2 to TRBJ2-5; 7 bases line up with TRBD2. Germline CDR1 SGHTA, CDR2 FQGNSA. J was trimmed by 4 bases and V by 3 bases; bases with no gene match: 11. The CDR3 totals 16 residues. This chain's CDR3 is CASSLETSMPPETQYF. For the CDR3, the DNA is TGTGCCAGCAGCTTGGAGACTAGCATGCCCCCAGAGACCCAGTACTTC.

With regard to this clonotype: A much larger clone lies a single base off, so this may be a read error. The chain has TRBV6-1 and TRBJ2-5; no definite D call. The CDR3 covers 15 residues. The germline V gene encodes CDR1 MNHNS and CDR2 SASEGT. CDR3 in DNA: TGTGCCAGCAGTGAAAGGGCTAGATACCAAGAGACCCGGTACTTC. Its translation is CASSERARYQETRYF.

J is TRBJ1-5 and V is TRBV25-1; no reliable D call. This CDR3 spans 14 amino acids. Germline CDR1 and CDR2: MGHDK and SYGVNS. Between the trimmed V and J ends, which lost 6 bases and 6 bases, there was a span of 15 bases. The CDR3 protein is CASRPEGDSQPQHF. In nucleotides, the CDR3 is TGTGCCAGCAGGCCCGAGGGAGATAGTCAGCCCCAGCATTTT.

This clonotype was observed many times. The chain links TRBV5-4 to TRBJ1-4; tentative D call: TRBD1 (5 bases). This CDR3 has 16 amino acids. Looked up from germline, CDR1 is SGHNT and CDR2 is YYREEE (reference sequence). V was cut by 0 bases and J by 0 bases, with 9 bases left in between. The CDR3 DNA follows: TGTGCCAGCAGCTTGGGTTCGGGGGCAACTAATGAAAAACTGTTTTTT. It codes for CASSLGSGATNEKLFF. Full variable domain (remainder filled in from reference TRBV5-4 and TRBJ1-4): ETGVTQSPTHLIKTRGQQVTLRCSSQSGHNTVSWYQQALGQGPQFIFQYYREEENGRGNFPPRFSGLQFPNYSSELNVNALELDDSALYLCASSLGSGATNEKLFFGSGTQLSVL.

This clonotype was counted ten times or more. The chain employs TRBV12-3 or TRBV12-4 and TRBJ1-1; the match to TRBD1 covers 9 bases. The trim removed 6 bases at V and 4 bases at J, leaving 6 bases unmatched. CDR3 size: 14 residues. CDR3: CASSFRQGVTEAFF. The CDR3 nucleotides are TGTGCCAGCAGCTTTCGACAGGGGGTCACTGAAGCTTTCTTT.